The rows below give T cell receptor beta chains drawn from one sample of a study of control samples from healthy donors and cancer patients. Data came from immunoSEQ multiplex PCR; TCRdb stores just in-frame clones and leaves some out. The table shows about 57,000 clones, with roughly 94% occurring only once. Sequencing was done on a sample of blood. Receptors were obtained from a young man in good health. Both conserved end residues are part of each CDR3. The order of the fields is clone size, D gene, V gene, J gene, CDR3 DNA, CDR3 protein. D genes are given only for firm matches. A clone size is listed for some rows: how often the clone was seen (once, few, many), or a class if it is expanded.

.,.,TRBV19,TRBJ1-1,TGTGCCAGTAGAACCCCGACAGTGTCAAACACTGAAGCTTTCTTT,CASRTPTVSNTEAFF
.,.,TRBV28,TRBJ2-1,TGTGCCAGCAGTTTAAGGGGTCCGGGAGCGGTCCATGAGCAGTTCTTC,CASSLRGPGAVHEQFF
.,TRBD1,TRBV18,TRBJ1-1,TGTGCCAGCTCACTTGGACAGGGGGCCGACACTGAAGCTTTCTTT,CASSLGQGADTEAFF
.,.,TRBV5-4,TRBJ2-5,TGTGCCAGCAGCTGGGGGGCTGGGACAGAGACCCAGTACTTC,CASSWGAGTETQYF
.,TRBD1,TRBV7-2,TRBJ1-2,TGTGCCAGCAGCTACCCCGGGACAGGGGGCTATGGCTACACCTTC,CASSYPGTGGYGYTF
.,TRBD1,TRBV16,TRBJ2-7,TGTGCCAGCAGCCAATCTCGGGACAGGACCTACGAGCAGTACTTC,CASSQSRDRTYEQYF
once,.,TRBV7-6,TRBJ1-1,TGTGCCAGCAGCGTCAGGGTTTCCAACACTGAAGCTTTCTTT,CASSVRVSNTEAFF
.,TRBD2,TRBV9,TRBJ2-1,TGTGCCAGCAGCGTAGACCCGGGGGGACGCTACAATGAGCAGTTCTTC,CASSVDPGGRYNEQFF
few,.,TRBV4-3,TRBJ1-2,TGCGCCAGCAGCCCTCGCTCGGGGAATGGCTACACCTTC,CASSPRSGNGYTF
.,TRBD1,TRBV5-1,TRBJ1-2,TGCGCCAGCAGCTTGCAAGGGGGCGATAACTATGGCTACACCTTC,CASSLQGGDNYGYTF
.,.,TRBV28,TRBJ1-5,TGTGCCAGCAGTTCCCAGGGGAGGAATCAGCCCCAGCATTTT,CASSSQGRNQPQHF
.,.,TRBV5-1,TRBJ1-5,TGCGCCAGCAGCTTGGAAGGGTCCCAGCCCCAGCATTTT,CASSLEGSQPQHF
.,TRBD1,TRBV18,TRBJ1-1,TGTGCCAGCAAGGGACAGGAGAACACTGAAGCTTTCTTT,CASKGQENTEAFF
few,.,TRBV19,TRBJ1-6,TGTGCCAGTAGCCAGGAGCCCAGGGGATCCTATAATTCACCCCTCCACTTT,CASSQEPRGSYNSPLHF
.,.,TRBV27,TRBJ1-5,TGTGCCAGCAGTTTATCGGGGATTAGCAATCAGCCCCAGCATTTT,CASSLSGISNQPQHF
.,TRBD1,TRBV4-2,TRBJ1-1,TGTGCCAGCAGCCAAGGACAGGGGGGAGTCGTGAACACTGAAGCTTTCTTT,CASSQGQGGVVNTEAFF
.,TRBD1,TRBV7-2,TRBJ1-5,TGTGCCAGCAGCTTTACAGGGGGCAATCAGCCCCAGCATTTT,CASSFTGGNQPQHF
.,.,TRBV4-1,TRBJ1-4,TGCGCCAGCAGTCGCAGATCTACAGGGACTAATGAAAAACTGTTTTTT,CASSRRSTGTNEKLFF
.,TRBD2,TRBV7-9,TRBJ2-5,TGTGCCAGCAGCGTACAGCGGGGGGCGGGGGAGACCCAGTACTTC,CASSVQRGAGETQYF
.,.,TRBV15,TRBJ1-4,TGTGCCACCAGCAGAGATGGGGGGGCAGGTAATGAAAAACTGTTTTTT,CATSRDGGAGNEKLFF
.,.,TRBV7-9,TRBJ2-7,TGTGCCAGCAGCTTAGCCCAGGGAGTAAGGAACGAGCAGTACTTC,CASSLAQGVRNEQYF
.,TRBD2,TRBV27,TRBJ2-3,TGTGCCAGCAGTTCTCCCTCTGCGGGGGGGCCTGGAGATACGCAGTATTTT,CASSSPSAGGPGDTQYF
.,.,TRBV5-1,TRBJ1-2,TGCGCCAGCAGCTGGGGGACGGATGGCTACACCTTC,CASSWGTDGYTF
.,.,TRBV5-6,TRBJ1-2,TGTGCCAGCAGCATGCCTTATGCTCCGGGACAAGCTAACTATGGCTACACCTTC,CASSMPYAPGQANYGYTF
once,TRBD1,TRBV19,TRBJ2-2,TGTGCCAGTAGCGGGACAGGGGCCGCCGGGGAGCTGTTTTTT,CASSGTGAAGELFF
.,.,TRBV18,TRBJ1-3,TGTGCCAGCTCACCCCCAATGGGAAGCTCTGGAAACACCATATATTTT,CASSPPMGSSGNTIYF
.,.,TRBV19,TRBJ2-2,TGTGCCAGTACCCGTGGGGGCGGGGCCAACACCGGGGAGCTGTTTTTT,CASTRGGGANTGELFF
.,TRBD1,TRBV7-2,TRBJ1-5,TGTGCCAGCAGCTTAAGGGACAGGGGGCAGCCCCAGCATTTT,CASSLRDRGQPQHF
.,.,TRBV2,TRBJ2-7,TGTGCCAGCGGGCAGGGGGGGGTTTACGAGCAGTACTTC,CASGQGGVYEQYF
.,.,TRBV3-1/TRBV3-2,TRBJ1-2,TGTGCCAGCAGCCAAGCAGGTGGACGGAGCTATGGCTACACCTTC,CASSQAGGRSYGYTF
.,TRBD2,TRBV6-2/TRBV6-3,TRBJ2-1,TGTGCCAGCAGTGATCAACTAGCGGGGGGTGGAGAGCAGTTCTTC,CASSDQLAGGGEQFF
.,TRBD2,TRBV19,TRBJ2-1,TGTGCCTCCAGGCTAGCGGGACCCGATATCCCCGACAATGAGCAGTTCTTC,CASRLAGPDIPDNEQFF
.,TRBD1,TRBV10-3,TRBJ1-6,TGTGCCATCAGAGCGGGACAGAGCTCCTATAATTCACCCCTCCACTTT,CAIRAGQSSYNSPLHF
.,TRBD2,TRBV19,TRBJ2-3,TGTGCCAGCAAGGGACTAGCCGAAGGCACAGATACGCAGTATTTT,CASKGLAEGTDTQYF
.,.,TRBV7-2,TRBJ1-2,TGTGCCAGCAGCCCCGGCACGAGAAATGGCTACACCTTC,CASSPGTRNGYTF
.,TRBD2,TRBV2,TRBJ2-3,TGTGCCAGCAGTGAACGGGCCCCACTAGCGGGGACAGATACGCAGTATTTT,CASSERAPLAGTDTQYF
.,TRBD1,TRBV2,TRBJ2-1,TGTGCCAGTTCACGAACGGGACAGGGATTTGCCAACAATGAGCAGTTCTTC,CASSRTGQGFANNEQFF
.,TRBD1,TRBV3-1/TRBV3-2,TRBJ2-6,TGTGCCAGCAGCCAAGATTCGTGGGACAGGGAAAGGTCGTTCACTGGGGCCAACGTCCTGACTTTC,CASSQDSWDRERSFTGANVLTF